This T cell receptor beta chain was sequenced in a study of blood T cell repertoires in COVID-19. Only in-frame clones appear in the TCRdb table, and some are missing; sequencing was by immunoSEQ multiplex PCR. Of about 320,000 clones listed, more than 90% are singletons. This clone was observed a few times. The same CDR3 is also encoded by other DNA sequences in this sample. V dropped 1 base and J dropped 4 bases, with 5 bases sitting between them. The CDR3 length is 12 residues. Germline V CDR1 and CDR2: SGDLS, YYNGEE. The genes are TRBV9 and TRBJ1-2; D might be TRBD1 (5 bases). This sequence was found in a man aged 55 to 70 who had recovered from COVID-19. Sequences were obtained from PBMCs or T cells enriched from blood (not recorded which). The CDR3, as DNA: TGTGCCAGCAGCGTACAGGGCTATGGCTACACCTTC. Translating it yields CASSVQGYGYTF.